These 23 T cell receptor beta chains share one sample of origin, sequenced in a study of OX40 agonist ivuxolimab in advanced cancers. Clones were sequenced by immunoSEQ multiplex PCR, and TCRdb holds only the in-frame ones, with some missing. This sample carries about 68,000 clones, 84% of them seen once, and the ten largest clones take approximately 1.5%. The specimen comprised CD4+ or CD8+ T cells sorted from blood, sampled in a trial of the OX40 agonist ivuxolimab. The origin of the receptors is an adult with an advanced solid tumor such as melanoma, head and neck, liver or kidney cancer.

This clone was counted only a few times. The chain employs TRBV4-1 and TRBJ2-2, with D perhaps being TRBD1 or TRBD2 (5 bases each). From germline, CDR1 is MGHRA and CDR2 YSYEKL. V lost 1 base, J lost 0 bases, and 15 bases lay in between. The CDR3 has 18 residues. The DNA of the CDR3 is TGCGCCAGCAGCCAAGGTTCCTTCCAGGGAGCGAACACCGGGGAGCTGTTTTTT. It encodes CASSQGSFQGANTGELFF.

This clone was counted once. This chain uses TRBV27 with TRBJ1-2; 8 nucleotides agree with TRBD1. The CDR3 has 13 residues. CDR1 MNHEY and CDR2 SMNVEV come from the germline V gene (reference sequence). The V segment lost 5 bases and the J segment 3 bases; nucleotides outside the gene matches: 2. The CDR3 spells CASSNRGDYGYTF. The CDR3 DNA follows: TGTGCCAGCAGTAACAGGGGGGACTATGGCTACACCTTC.

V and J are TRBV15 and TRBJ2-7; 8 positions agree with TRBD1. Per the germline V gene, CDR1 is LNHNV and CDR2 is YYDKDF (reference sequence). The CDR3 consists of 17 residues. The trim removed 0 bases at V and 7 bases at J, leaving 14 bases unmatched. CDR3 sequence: CATSRDRPGGRVGEQYF. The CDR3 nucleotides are TGTGCCACCAGCAGAGATAGGCCAGGGGGCCGGGTTGGGGAGCAGTACTTC.

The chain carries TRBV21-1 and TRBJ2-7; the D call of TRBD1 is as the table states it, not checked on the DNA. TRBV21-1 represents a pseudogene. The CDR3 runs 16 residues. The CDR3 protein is CASSKLWDRGSYEQYF. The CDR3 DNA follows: TGTGCCAGCAGCAAATTGTGGGACAGGGGCTCCTACGAGCAGTACTTC.

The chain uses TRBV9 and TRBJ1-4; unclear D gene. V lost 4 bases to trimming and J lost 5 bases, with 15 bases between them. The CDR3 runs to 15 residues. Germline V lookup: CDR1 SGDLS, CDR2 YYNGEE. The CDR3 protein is CASSPRAFVNEKLFF. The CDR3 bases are TGTGCCAGCAGCCCCCGGGCCTTCGTCAATGAAAAACTGTTTTTT. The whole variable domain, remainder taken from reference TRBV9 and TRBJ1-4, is DSGVTQTPKHLITATGQRVTLRCSPRSGDLSVYWYQQSLDQGLQFLIQYYNGEERAKGNILERFSAQQFPDLHSELNLSSLELGDSALYFCASSPRAFVNEKLFFGSGTQLSVL.

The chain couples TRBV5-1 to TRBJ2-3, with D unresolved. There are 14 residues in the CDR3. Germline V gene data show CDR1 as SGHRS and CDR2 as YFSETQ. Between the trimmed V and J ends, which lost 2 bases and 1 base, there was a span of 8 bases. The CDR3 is CASSFRTGTDTQYF. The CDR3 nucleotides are TGCGCCAGCAGCTTCCGGACCGGCACAGATACGCAGTATTTT.

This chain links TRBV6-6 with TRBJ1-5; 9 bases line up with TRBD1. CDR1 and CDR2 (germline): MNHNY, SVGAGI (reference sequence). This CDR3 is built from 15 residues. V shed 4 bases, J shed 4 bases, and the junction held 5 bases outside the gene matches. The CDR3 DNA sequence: TGTGCCAGCAGTTCGGGACAGGGCGGGAATCAGCCCCAGCATTTT. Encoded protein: CASSSGQGGNQPQHF.

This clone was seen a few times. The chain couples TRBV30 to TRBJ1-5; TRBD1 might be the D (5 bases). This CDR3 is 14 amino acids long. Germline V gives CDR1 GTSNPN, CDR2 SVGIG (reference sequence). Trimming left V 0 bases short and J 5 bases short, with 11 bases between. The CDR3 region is CAWSVHGGYQPQHF. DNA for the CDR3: TGTGCCTGGAGTGTACATGGGGGTTATCAGCCCCAGCATTTT.

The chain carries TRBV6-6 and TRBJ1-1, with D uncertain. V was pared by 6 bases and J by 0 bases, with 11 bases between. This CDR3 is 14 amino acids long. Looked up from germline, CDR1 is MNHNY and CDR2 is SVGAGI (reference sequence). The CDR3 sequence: CASRPIGLNTEAFF. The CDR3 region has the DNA TGTGCCAGCAGACCGATTGGACTGAACACTGAAGCTTTCTTT.

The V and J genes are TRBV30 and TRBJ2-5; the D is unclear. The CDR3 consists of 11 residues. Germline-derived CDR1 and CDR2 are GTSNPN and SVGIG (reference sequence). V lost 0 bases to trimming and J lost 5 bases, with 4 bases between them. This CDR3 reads CAWSVRETQYF. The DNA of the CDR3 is TGTGCCTGGAGTGTAAGGGAGACCCAGTACTTC.

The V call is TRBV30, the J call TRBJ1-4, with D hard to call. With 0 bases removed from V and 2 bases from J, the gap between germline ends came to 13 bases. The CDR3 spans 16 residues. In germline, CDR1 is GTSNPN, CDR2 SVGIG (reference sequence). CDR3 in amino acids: CAWSVLGSQTNEKLFF. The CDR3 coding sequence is TGTGCCTGGAGTGTACTGGGGTCTCAGACTAATGAAAAACTGTTTTTT.

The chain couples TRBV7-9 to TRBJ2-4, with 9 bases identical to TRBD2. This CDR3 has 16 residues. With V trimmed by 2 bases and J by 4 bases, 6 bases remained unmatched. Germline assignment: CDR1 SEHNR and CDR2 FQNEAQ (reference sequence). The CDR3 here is CASSLLVREGKNIQYF. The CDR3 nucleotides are TGTGCCAGCAGCTTACTGGTGCGGGAGGGTAAAAACATTCAGTACTTC.

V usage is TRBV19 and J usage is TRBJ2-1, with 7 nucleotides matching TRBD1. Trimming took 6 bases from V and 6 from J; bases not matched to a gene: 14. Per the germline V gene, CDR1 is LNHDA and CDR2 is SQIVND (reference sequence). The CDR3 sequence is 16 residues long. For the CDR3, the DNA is TGTGCCAGTAGCAGAACCACAGGGGTAGCCCGCAATGAGCAGTTCTTC. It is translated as CASSRTTGVARNEQFF.

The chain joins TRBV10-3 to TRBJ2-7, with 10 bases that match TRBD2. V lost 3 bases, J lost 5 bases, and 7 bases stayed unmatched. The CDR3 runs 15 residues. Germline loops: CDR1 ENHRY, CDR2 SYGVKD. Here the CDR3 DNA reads TGTGCCATCAGTGAAGGAGGAGGGACTAGCGACGAGCAGTACTTC. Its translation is CAISEGGGTSDEQYF.

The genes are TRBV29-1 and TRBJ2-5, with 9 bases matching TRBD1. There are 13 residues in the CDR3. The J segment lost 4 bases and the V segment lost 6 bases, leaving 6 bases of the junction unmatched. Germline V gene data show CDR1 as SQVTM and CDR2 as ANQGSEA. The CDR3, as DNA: TGCAGCGTGGCGACAGGGGGGAGAGAGACCCAGTACTTC. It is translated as CSVATGGRETQYF.

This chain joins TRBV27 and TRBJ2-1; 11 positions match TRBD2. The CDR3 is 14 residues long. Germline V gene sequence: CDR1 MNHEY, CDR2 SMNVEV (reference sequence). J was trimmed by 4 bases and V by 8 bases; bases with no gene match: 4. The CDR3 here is CASAGTSGYNEQFF. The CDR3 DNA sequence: TGTGCCAGCGCCGGGACTAGCGGTTACAATGAGCAGTTCTTC.

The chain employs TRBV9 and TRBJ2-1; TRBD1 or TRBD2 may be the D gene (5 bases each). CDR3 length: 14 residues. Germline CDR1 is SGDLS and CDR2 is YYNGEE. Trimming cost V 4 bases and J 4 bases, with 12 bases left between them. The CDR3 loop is CASSPPGAYNEQFF. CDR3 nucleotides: TGTGCCAGCAGCCCTCCCGGGGCGTACAATGAGCAGTTCTTC.

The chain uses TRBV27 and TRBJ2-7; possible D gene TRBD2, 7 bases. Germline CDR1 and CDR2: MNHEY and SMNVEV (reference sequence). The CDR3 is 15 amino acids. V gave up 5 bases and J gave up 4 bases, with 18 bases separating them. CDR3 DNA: TGTGCCAGCAGTCCCCGAGGGGGGGCGGTGTACGAGCAGTACTTC. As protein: CASSPRGGAVYEQYF.

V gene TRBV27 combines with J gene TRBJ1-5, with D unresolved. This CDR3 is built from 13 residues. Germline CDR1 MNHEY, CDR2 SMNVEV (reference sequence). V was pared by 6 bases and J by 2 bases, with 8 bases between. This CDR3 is CASSFVGNQPQHF. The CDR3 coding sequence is TGTGCCAGCAGCTTTGTGGGCAATCAGCCCCAGCATTTT.

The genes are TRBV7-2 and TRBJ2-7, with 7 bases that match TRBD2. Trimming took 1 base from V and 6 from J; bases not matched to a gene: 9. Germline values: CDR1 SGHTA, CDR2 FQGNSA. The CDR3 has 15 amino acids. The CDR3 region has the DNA TGTGCCAGCAGCTTAGTGTGGGGGAGGGCGGGCGAGCAGTACTTC. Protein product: CASSLVWGRAGEQYF.

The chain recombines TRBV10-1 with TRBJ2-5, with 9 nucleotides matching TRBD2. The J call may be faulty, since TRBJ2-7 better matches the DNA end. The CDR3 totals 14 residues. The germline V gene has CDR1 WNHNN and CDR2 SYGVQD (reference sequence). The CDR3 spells CASSPSGAFYEQYF. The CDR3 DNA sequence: TGCGCCAGCAGTCCTAGCGGGGCTTTCTACGAGCAGTACTTC.

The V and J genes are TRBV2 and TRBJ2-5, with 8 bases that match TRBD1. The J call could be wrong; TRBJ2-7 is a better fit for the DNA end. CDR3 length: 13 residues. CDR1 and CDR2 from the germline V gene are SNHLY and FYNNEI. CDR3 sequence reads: CASTVDRVREQYF. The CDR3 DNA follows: TGTGCCAGCACCGTGGACAGGGTTCGCGAGCAGTACTTC.

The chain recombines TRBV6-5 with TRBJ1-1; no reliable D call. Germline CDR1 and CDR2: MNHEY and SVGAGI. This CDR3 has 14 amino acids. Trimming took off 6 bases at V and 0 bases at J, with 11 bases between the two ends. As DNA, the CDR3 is TGTGCCAGCAGACCGATTGGACTGAACACTGAAGCTTTCTTT. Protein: CASRPIGLNTEAFF.